This is a list of T cell receptor beta chains from one sample in a study of cytomegalovirus exposure and HLA in healthy donors. Assay: immunoSEQ multiplex PCR; the TCRdb copy retains only in-frame clones and omits some. The data show 130,000 to 150,000 clones, with approximately 80% seen just once and under 10% held by the top ten. The source material was PBMCs. The receptors were gathered from a woman aged 60-75 years in good health and CMV-seropositive. Both conserved end residues are part of each CDR3. Each record gives: D gene, V gene, clone size, J gene, CDR3 DNA, CDR3 protein. D genes are given only for firm matches. Where a row states a size, it is once, few, many or the class of an expanded clone; other rows omit it.

TRBD2	TRBV4-2	NA	TRBJ2-7	TGTGCCAGCAGCCAAGAAGAGCGGGACGCACCCTACGAGCAGTACTTC	CASSQEERDAPYEQYF
NA	TRBV10-3	NA	TRBJ1-1	TGTGCCATCAGTGAAGGGGGGAACACTGAAGCTTTCTTT	CAISEGGNTEAFF
NA	TRBV5-1	NA	TRBJ1-1	TGCGCCAGCAGCTTGGCCCCTTCGACAGGATTGAACACTGAAGCTTTCTTT	CASSLAPSTGLNTEAFF
TRBD2	TRBV7-9	NA	TRBJ2-7	TGTGCCAGCAGCTTGGGGGGAGGGCCGAACGAGCAGTACTTC	CASSLGGGPNEQYF
TRBD1	TRBV28	few	TRBJ2-7	TGTGCCAGCAGTCAATCCGGGACAGGGTTCGATTGGCAGTACTTC	CASSQSGTGFDWQYF
NA	TRBV5-1	NA	TRBJ2-5	TGCGCCAGCAGCTTGAGTGAGGGAATGAGAGAGACCCAGTACTTC	CASSLSEGMRETQYF
TRBD2	TRBV5-6	NA	TRBJ2-7	TGTGCCAGCAGACCGACCATGGCTAGCGGGACCTACGAGCAGTACTTC	CASRPTMASGTYEQYF
TRBD1	TRBV27	NA	TRBJ2-5	TGTGCCAGCCGAAGGACAGGGTTGGGGGAGACCCAGTACTTC	CASRRTGLGETQYF
TRBD2	TRBV5-4	NA	TRBJ2-1	TGTGCCAGCAGCTCGACTAGCGGGAGGGCCGATGAGCAGTTCTTC	CASSSTSGRADEQFF
TRBD1	TRBV29-1	NA	TRBJ2-2	TGCAGCGCTGGGACAGGACTAACCGGGGAGCTGTTTTTT	CSAGTGLTGELFF
NA	TRBV9	NA	TRBJ1-4	TGTGCCAGCAGCGCTGGGACACCCGGGCAGGAAAAACTGTTTTTT	CASSAGTPGQEKLFF
NA	TRBV27	once	TRBJ2-1	TGTGCCAGCAGTTTGTTAGCGGTACCCACCTACAATGAGCAGTTCTTC	CASSLLAVPTYNEQFF
NA	TRBV28	NA	TRBJ2-7	TGTGCCAGCCATGCAGACTCCTACGAGCAGTACTTC	CASHADSYEQYF
NA	TRBV28	NA	TRBJ1-2	TGTGCAGCATCCAGCGTAAACTATGGCTACACCTTC	CAASSVNYGYTF
TRBD1	TRBV10-2	NA	TRBJ1-5	TGCGCCAGCAGTGAGTCTACCTTCGGGAGGGGGCTGTCCAATCAGCCCCAGCATTTT	CASSESTFGRGLSNQPQHF
NA	TRBV5-6	NA	TRBJ2-3	TGTGCCAGCAGCTCTCACTACTCCCTTGGCACAGATACGCAGTATTTT	CASSSHYSLGTDTQYF
TRBD1	TRBV27	NA	TRBJ2-1	TGTGCCAGCAGTTTAGGAGCTCGGGGGACAGGAGCCTACAATGAGCAGTTCTTC	CASSLGARGTGAYNEQFF
NA	TRBV30	once	TRBJ2-5	TGTGCCTGGAGTGTCCGTCTAGAGACCCAGTACTTC	CAWSVRLETQYF
NA	TRBV6-5	NA	TRBJ2-1	TGTGCCAGCAGTTACTCGCCGGGTAGAACCTACAATGAGCAGTTCTTC	CASSYSPGRTYNEQFF
TRBD1	TRBV7-2	NA	TRBJ2-7	TGTGCCAGCAGACCGGGGACAGGGAGCAGCTCCTACGAGCAGTACTTC	CASRPGTGSSSYEQYF
NA	TRBV6-4	NA	TRBJ1-5	TGTGCCAGCTCGTACAATCAGCCCCAGCATTTT	CASSYNQPQHF
TRBD1	TRBV6-5	NA	TRBJ2-1	TGTGCCAGCAGCAGCGGACAGGCTTACAATGAGCAGTTCTTC	CASSSGQAYNEQFF
TRBD1	TRBV28	NA	TRBJ1-5	TGTGCCAGCAGTTTATCGGGTCAGGGGGATCAGCCCCAGCATTTT	CASSLSGQGDQPQHF
TRBD2	TRBV5-8	NA	TRBJ2-1	TGTGCCAGCAGCTTGTGGCTAGCGGGCCCCTACAATGAGCAGTTCTTC	CASSLWLAGPYNEQFF
NA	TRBV9	NA	TRBJ2-3	TGTGCCAGCAGCGTGCGGGGAGCCTCAACAGATACGCAGTATTTT	CASSVRGASTDTQYF
NA	TRBV28	NA	TRBJ2-1	TGTGCCAGCAGGGAACAGGTTCAGAATGAGCAGTTCTTC	CASREQVQNEQFF
NA	TRBV6-5	few	TRBJ1-2	TGTGCCAGCAGTTCGGGTAACTATGGCTACACCTTC	CASSSGNYGYTF
NA	TRBV7-8	NA	TRBJ2-3	TGTGCCAGCACCCAGGGTGAATCTAGCACAGATACGCAGTATTTT	CASTQGESSTDTQYF
NA	TRBV5-6	NA	TRBJ2-1	TGTGCCAGCAGCTTAAACATAAATGAGCAGTTCTTC	CASSLNINEQFF
NA	TRBV29-1	NA	TRBJ2-2	TGCAGCGCGATAGGGGGAACCGGGGAGCTGTTTTTT	CSAIGGTGELFF
TRBD2	TRBV2	NA	TRBJ2-7	TGTGCCAGCAGGGAGCTAGCGGGAGGGCCTTGGTCCTACGAGCAGTACTTC	CASRELAGGPWSYEQYF
TRBD2	TRBV5-4	NA	TRBJ2-1	TGTGCCAGCAGCCCGGGGGGGAGCTCCTACAATGAGCAGTTCTTC	CASSPGGSSYNEQFF
NA	TRBV11-2	NA	TRBJ2-5	TGTGCCAGCAGCCCGGGGAGGTCCCAGTACTTC	CASSPGRSQYF
TRBD2	TRBV30	NA	TRBJ2-7	TGTGCCTGGAGCGGGGGGAGCGGGAGGTTGGGCGAGCAGTACTTC	CAWSGGSGRLGEQYF
NA	TRBV2	NA	TRBJ2-3	TGTGCCAGCAAGAGACAGAGCACAGATACGCAGTATTTT	CASKRQSTDTQYF
NA	TRBV7-2	NA	TRBJ2-3	TGTGCCAGCAGCTTAGGGGGAGGCGACACAGATACGCAGTATTTT	CASSLGGGDTDTQYF
TRBD1	TRBV19	NA	TRBJ1-2	TGTGCCAGTTCTAGGGCAGGGGGCTCCTATGGCTACACCTTC	CASSRAGGSYGYTF
TRBD1	TRBV4-1	NA	TRBJ1-1	TGCGCCAGCAGCTTAGGGACAGGGGGTGCTGAAGCTTTCTTT	CASSLGTGGAEAFF
NA	TRBV4-2	NA	TRBJ1-5	TGTGCCAGCAGCTGGGGGGGGGATAGCAATCAGCCCCAGCATTTT	CASSWGGDSNQPQHF
NA	TRBV9	once	TRBJ2-6	TGTGCCAGCAGCAGGGGGTCAACTGGGGCCAACGTCCTGACTTTC	CASSRGSTGANVLTF
TRBD1	TRBV5-1	NA	TRBJ2-7	TGCGCCAGCAGCGCAGGGACAGCCTACGAGCAGTACTTC	CASSAGTAYEQYF
TRBD2	TRBV28	NA	TRBJ2-1	TGTGCCAGCAGTTTAAGCAGGGTGGGGGGGGATGAGCAGTTCTTC	CASSLSRVGGDEQFF
TRBD1	TRBV29-1	NA	TRBJ1-2	TGCAGCGTTCGCAGGGGGCAGAACTATGGCTACACCTTC	CSVRRGQNYGYTF
NA	TRBV21-1	NA	TRBJ1-5	TGTGCCAGCAGCGGAGAAGACAGAGATAGCAATCAGCCCCAGCATTTT	CASSGEDRDSNQPQHF
TRBD2	TRBV7-2	NA	TRBJ2-7	TGTGCCAGCAGTAAGCGGGGTTCCTACGAGCAGTACTTC	CASSKRGSYEQYF
NA	TRBV7-9	NA	TRBJ2-5	TGTGCCAGCAGCTCGAACGAGGCCAACCCACAAGAGACCCAGTACTTC	CASSSNEANPQETQYF
NA	TRBV7-3	NA	TRBJ2-7	TGTGCCAGCAGCCCGCAGGGAGGGGGTTACGAGCAGTACTTC	CASSPQGGGYEQYF
NA	TRBV10-1	NA	TRBJ2-7	TGCGCCAGCAGTGAGAGGGGGGGGATGCCCTACGAGCAGTACTTC	CASSERGGMPYEQYF
TRBD1	TRBV10-3	few	TRBJ2-2	TGTGCCATCAGTGATTACGACAGGGGTACCACCGGGGAGCTGTTTTTT	CAISDYDRGTTGELFF
NA	TRBV2	NA	TRBJ1-1	TGTGCCAGCAGTGATCGGGGAAGGATGAACACTGAAGCTTTCTTT	CASSDRGRMNTEAFF
NA	TRBV5-4	NA	TRBJ2-7	TGTGCCAGCCGACTTGGGGGCGGCTCCTACGAGCAGTACTTC	CASRLGGGSYEQYF
TRBD2	TRBV11-2	NA	TRBJ2-1	TGTGCCAGCAGCTTAGGCGGGAGTTGGTTCTTC	CASSLGGSWFF
NA	TRBV7-9	NA	TRBJ1-3	TGTGCCAGCAGCTTAACGCGCCTTGGGGGGGAAGAAGGAAACACCATATATTTT	CASSLTRLGGEEGNTIYF
NA	TRBV7-9	NA	TRBJ2-7	TGTGCCAGCAGCTTAGCGGGCGGGACCTACGAGCAGTACTTC	CASSLAGGTYEQYF